Listed here are 9 T cell receptor beta chains from one sample, sequenced in a study of graft-versus-host responses after intestinal transplantation. Grafts had their tissue processed, releasing intraepithelial and lamina propria lymphocytes. TCRdb's copy holds only in-frame clones and misses some; the assay was immunoSEQ multiplex PCR. Found here are under 9,000 clones, about 74% of them singletons; the top ten hold roughly 29%. The sample was ileum tissue, taken nearly 500 days after intestinal transplant. The receptors stem from a human patient who received an intestinal transplant, so some T cells may come from the graft donor.

Comments on this clone: Other DNA sequences within the sample encode an identical CDR3. The V call is TRBV19, the J call TRBJ2-5; D possibly uses TRBD1 or TRBD2 (6 bases each). Trimming cost V 5 bases and J 5 bases, with 9 bases left between them. The germline V gene encodes CDR1 LNHDA and CDR2 SQIVND (reference sequence). This CDR3 has 12 amino acids. The CDR3 DNA sequence: TGTGCCAGTAGTCAGGGGAGGGAGACCCAGTACTTC. Its protein product is CASSQGRETQYF.

The chain couples TRBV7-9 to TRBJ2-2, with 12 bases that match TRBD1. This CDR3 contains 16 residues. V was pared by 4 bases and J by 5 bases, with 5 bases of the junction left unmatched. The germline V gene has CDR1 SEHNR and CDR2 FQNEAQ (reference sequence). This chain's CDR3 is CASSSRDRGQTGELFF. CDR3 nucleotides: TGTGCCAGCAGCTCCCGGGACAGGGGGCAAACCGGGGAGCTGTTTTTT.

The chain carries TRBV5-1 and TRBJ1-1, with D possibly matching TRBD1 (5 bases). V lost 0 bases and J 1 base, leaving 10 bases between the germline ends. Germline CDR1 SGHRS, CDR2 YFSETQ. The CDR3 covers 15 residues. CDR3 in amino acids: CASSLEGVRNTEAFF. CDR3 in DNA: TGCGCCAGCAGCTTGGAAGGGGTGCGGAACACTGAAGCTTTCTTT.

The V and J genes are TRBV7-6 and TRBJ1-2; D unclear. Trimming took 6 bases from V and 2 from J, leaving 10 bases between them. CDR3 length: 13 residues. Germline V CDR1 and CDR2: SGHVS, FNYEAQ. The CDR3 here is CASSPLENYGYTF. CDR3 sequence (DNA): TGTGCCAGCAGTCCCCTGGAGAACTATGGCTACACCTTC.

The rearrangement links TRBV28 to TRBJ1-2; 7 bases fit TRBD1. The V gene's germline CDR1 is MDHEN and CDR2 SYDVKM. This CDR3 is 14 amino acids long. Trimming removed 7 bases from V and 3 bases from J; junction bases left unmatched: 8. CDR3 nucleotide sequence: TGTGCCAGCACCTTGGCAGGGGGGGACTATGGCTACACCTTC. Its protein product is CASTLAGGDYGYTF.

This clone appeared a single time. The chain joins TRBV7-3 to TRBJ2-1; D is ambiguous. The CDR3 runs to 11 residues. Between the trimmed V and J ends, which lost 5 bases and 4 bases, there was a span of 3 bases. CDR1 and CDR2 (germline): SGHTA, FQGTGA. The CDR3 loop is CASSDYNEQFF. The CDR3 DNA is TGTGCCAGCAGCGATTACAATGAGCAGTTCTTC.

The rearrangement uses TRBV6-5 and TRBJ1-1, with D tentatively TRBD1 (6 bases). Germline assignment: CDR1 MNHEY and CDR2 SVGAGI. The CDR3 extends over 14 amino acids. V was cut by 6 bases and J by 5 bases, with 16 bases left in between. This CDR3 reads CASRKSGTTTEAFF. The CDR3 DNA is TGTGCCAGCAGGAAGAGTGGGACAACAACTGAAGCTTTCTTT.

This chain joins TRBV6-4 and TRBJ1-2, with D unclear. The CDR3 length is 16 residues. Germline-derived CDR1 and CDR2 are MRHNA and SNTAGT. V lost 4 bases and J 3 bases, leaving 18 bases between the germline ends. CDR3 loop: CASSGYNYPGDYGYTF. In DNA form, the CDR3 reads TGTGCCAGCAGTGGCTATAATTATCCCGGGGACTATGGCTACACCTTC.

The rearrangement joins TRBV6-6 to TRBJ1-2; D is unresolved. V was cut by 0 bases and J by 0 bases, with 5 bases left in between. Germline V gene lookup returns CDR1 MNHNY and CDR2 SVGAGI (reference sequence). The CDR3 length is 14 residues. The CDR3 is CASSYSPANYGYTF. Written as DNA, the CDR3 is TGTGCCAGCAGTTACTCGCCAGCTAACTATGGCTACACCTTC.